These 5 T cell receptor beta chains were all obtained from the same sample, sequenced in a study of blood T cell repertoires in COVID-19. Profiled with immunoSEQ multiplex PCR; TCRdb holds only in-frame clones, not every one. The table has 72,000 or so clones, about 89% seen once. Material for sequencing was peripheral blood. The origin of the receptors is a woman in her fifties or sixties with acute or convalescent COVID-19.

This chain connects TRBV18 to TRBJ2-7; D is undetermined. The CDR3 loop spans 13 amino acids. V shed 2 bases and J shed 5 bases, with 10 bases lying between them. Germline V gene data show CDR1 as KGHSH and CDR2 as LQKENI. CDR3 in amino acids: CASSPTHTNEQYF. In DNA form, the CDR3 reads TGTGCCAGCTCACCAACCCACACAAACGAGCAGTACTTC.

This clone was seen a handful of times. The CDR3 here is CAWSLDRVTEAFF. Written as DNA, the CDR3 is TGTGCCTGGAGTTTGGACAGGGTGACTGAAGCTTTCTTT. The chain combines TRBV30 with TRBJ1-1; 8 positions agree with TRBD1. The CDR3 consists of 13 residues. Trimming at V came to 2 bases and at J to 5 bases, leaving 4 bases not matched to a gene. Germline V gives CDR1 GTSNPN, CDR2 SVGIG (reference sequence).

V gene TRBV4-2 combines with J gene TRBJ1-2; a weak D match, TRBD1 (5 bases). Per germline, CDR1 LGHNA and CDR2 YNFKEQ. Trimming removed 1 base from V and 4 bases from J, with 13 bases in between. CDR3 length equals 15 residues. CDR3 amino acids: CASSQVRGTSYGYTF. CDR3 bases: TGTGCCAGCAGCCAAGTTCGGGGGACGAGCTATGGCTACACCTTC.

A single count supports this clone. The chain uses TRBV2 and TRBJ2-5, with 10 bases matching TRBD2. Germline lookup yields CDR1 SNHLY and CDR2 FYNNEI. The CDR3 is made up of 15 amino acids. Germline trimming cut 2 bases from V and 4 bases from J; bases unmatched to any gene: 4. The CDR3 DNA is TGTGCCAGCAGTGAATCTAGCGGGGGCCGAGAGACCCAGTACTTC. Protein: CASSESSGGRETQYF.

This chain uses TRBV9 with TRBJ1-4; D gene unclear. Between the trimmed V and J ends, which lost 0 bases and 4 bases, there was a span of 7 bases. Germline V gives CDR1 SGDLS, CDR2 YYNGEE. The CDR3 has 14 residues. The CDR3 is CASSVGGSNEKLFF. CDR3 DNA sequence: TGTGCCAGCAGCGTAGGTGGGAGTAATGAAAAACTGTTTTTT. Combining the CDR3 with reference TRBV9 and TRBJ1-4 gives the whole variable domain DSGVTQTPKHLITATGQRVTLRCSPRSGDLSVYWYQQSLDQGLQFLIQYYNGEERAKGNILERFSAQQFPDLHSELNLSSLELGDSALYFCASSVGGSNEKLFFGSGTQLSVL.